This T cell receptor beta chain was profiled in a study of blood T cell repertoires in COVID-19. CDR3 length: 15 residues. V was clipped by 2 bases and J by 10 bases; unmatched bases: 11. Germline values: CDR1 GTSNPN, CDR2 SVGIG (reference sequence). This clone was picked up one time. The table came from immunoSEQ multiplex PCR; TCRdb's copy has only in-frame clones and leaves some out. Among roughly 200,000 clones listed, approximately 86% were seen once. Sequenced sample: peripheral blood. This receptor was identified in a man in his forties with active or convalescent COVID-19. This sequence joins TRBV30 and TRBJ1-6; the match to TRBD1 covers 7 bases. The CDR3 region has the DNA TGTGCCTGGAGTCCCACGACAGGGCGGCGATCACCCCTCCACTTT. Protein: CAWSPTTGRRSPLHF.